A single sample gave rise to the 3 T cell receptor beta chains below, sequenced in a study of T cells in Graves' hyperthyroidism and ophthalmopathy. Researchers amplified the TCR beta CDR3 regions from RNA transcripts. With the HTBI primer set, the TCR CDR3 went through a first round of RT-PCR. MiXCR, applied by TCRdb to the multiplex PCR reads, yields one record per CDR3 protein. The sample carries about 840,000 distinct CDR3 sequences, 35% to 45% recorded once. The sequenced sample was blood. Source of these receptors: a man aged 18 to 30 with Graves' hyperthyroidism.

At least ten counts were recorded for this clonotype. V usage is TRBV7-9 and J usage is TRBJ2-7; unclear D gene. This CDR3 comprises 13 residues. The germline CDR1 and CDR2 sequences are SEHNR and FQNEAQ (reference sequence). Trimming stripped 3 bases from V and 2 bases from J, with 8 bases between. CDR3 sequence (DNA): TGTGCCAGCAGCTTGGATCAGGCCTACGAGCAGTACTTC. Its translation: CASSLDQAYEQYF.

This clonotype occurred many times. V is TRBV7-9 and J is TRBJ1-1; 7 nucleotides line up with TRBD1. Germline loops: CDR1 SEHNR, CDR2 FQNEAQ (reference sequence). The CDR3 length is 13 residues. With V trimmed by 6 bases and J by 1 base, 2 bases remained unmatched. The CDR3 reads CASSKGANTEAFF. Here the CDR3 DNA reads TGTGCCAGCAGTAAGGGGGCGAACACTGAAGCTTTCTTT.

This clonotype occurred a few times. A read error may produce the germline difference seen at one junction end. The gene calls are TRBV7-9 and TRBJ2-7; 9 positions agree with TRBD1. The CDR3 covers 13 residues. From germline, CDR1 is SEHNR and CDR2 FQNEAQ (reference sequence). CDR3 loop: CASSRDRVDEQYF. CDR3 DNA: TGCGCCAGCAGCCGGGACAGGGTAGACGAGCAGTACTTC.